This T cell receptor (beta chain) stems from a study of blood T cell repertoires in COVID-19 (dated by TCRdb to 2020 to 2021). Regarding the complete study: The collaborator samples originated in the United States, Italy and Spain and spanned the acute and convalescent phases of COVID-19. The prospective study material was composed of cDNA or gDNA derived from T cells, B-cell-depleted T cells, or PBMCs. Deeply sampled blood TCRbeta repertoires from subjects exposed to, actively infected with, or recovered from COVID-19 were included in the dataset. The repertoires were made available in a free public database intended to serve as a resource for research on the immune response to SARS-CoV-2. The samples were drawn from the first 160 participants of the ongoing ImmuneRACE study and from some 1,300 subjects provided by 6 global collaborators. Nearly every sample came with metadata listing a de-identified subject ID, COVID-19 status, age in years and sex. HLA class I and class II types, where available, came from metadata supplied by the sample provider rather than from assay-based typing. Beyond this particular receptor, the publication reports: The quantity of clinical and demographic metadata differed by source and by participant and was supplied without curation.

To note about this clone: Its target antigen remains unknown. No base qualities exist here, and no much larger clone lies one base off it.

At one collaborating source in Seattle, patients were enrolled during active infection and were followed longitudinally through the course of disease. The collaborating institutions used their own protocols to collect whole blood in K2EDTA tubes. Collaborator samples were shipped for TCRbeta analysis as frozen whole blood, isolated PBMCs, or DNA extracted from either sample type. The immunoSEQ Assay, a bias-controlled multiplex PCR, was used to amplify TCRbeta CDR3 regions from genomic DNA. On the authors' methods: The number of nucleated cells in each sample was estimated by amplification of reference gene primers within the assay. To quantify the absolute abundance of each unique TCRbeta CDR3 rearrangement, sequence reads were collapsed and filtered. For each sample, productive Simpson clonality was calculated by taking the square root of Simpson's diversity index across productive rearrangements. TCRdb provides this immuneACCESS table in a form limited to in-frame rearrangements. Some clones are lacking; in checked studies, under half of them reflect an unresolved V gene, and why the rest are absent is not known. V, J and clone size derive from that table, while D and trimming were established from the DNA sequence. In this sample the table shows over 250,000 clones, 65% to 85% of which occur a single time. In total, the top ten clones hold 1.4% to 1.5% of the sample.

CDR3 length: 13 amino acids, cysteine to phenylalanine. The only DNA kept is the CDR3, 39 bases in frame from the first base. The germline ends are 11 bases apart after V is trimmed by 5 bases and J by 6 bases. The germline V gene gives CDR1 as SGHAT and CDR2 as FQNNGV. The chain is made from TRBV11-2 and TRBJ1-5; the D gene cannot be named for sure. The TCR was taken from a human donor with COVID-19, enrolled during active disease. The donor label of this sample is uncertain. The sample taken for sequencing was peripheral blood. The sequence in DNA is TGTGCCAGCAGCCTCCAGCGAGGTCAGCCCCAGCATTTT. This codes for CASSLQRGQPQHF. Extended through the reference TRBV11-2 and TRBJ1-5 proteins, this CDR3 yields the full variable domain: EAGVAQSPRYKIIEKRQSVAFWCNPISGHATLYWYQQILGQGPKLLIQFQNNGVVDDSQLPKDRFSAERLKGVDSTLKIQPAKLEDSAVYLCASSLQRGQPQHFGDGTRLSIL.